Listed below are T cell receptor beta chains from one sample, sequenced in a study of shared clonotypes between healthy human individuals. Assay used: immunoSEQ multiplex PCR; TCRdb lists only in-frame clones, some missing. The top ten hold 1.4% to 1.5% of the sample, which has over a million clones, roughly 80% seen once. The sequencing input was memory CD4+ T cells sorted from blood. These receptors all stem from a man younger than 35 in good health. CDR3s include the opening cysteine and the closing phenylalanine or tryptophan. The order of the fields is J gene, clone size, V gene, D gene, CDR3 protein, CDR3 DNA. A D gene is named only where the DNA matches it firmly. Clone size is not always given. Where it is, it says once, few, many or a class for expanded clones.

>TRBJ1-1|NA|TRBV7-6|NA
CASSSGGVPGQKTFF
TGTGCCAGCAGCTCCGGGGGGGTGCCGGGACAAAAGACTTTCTTT
>TRBJ2-4|NA|TRBV6-1|NA
CASSGGVFVQYF
TGTGCCAGCAGTGGCGGGGTCTTTGTTCAGTACTTC
>TRBJ2-5|NA|TRBV7-2|NA
CATAIPGGTQYF
TGTGCCACCGCCATCCCCGGGGGGACCCAGTACTTC
>TRBJ1-5|NA|TRBV28|TRBD1
CASSLWGQGGQPQHF
TGTGCCAGCAGTTTATGGGGACAGGGGGGACAGCCCCAGCATTTT
>TRBJ1-6|NA|TRBV28|TRBD1
CASSLSTGWGNSPLHF
TGTGCCAGCAGTTTATCGACAGGGTGGGGAAATTCACCCCTCCACTTT
>TRBJ2-2|NA|TRBV10-3|TRBD1
CAITGQGFAGELFF
TGTGCCATCACGGGACAGGGGTTTGCCGGGGAGCTGTTTTTT
>TRBJ2-3|NA|TRBV7-2|TRBD1
CASSLGGQGIWRRTDTQYF
TGTGCCAGCAGCTTAGGGGGACAGGGTATTTGGAGACGCACAGATACGCAGTATTTT
>TRBJ1-2|once|TRBV7-9|NA
CASSLDRNGYTF
TGTGCCAGCAGCTTAGACAGAAATGGCTACACCTTC
>TRBJ2-7|NA|TRBV7-2|NA
CASSPGGPYEQYF
TGTGCCAGCAGCCCCGGAGGGCCCTACGAGCAGTACTTC
>TRBJ2-7|once|TRBV5-1|TRBD2
CASRAGSNAYEQYF
TGCGCCAGCAGAGCGGGGAGTAATGCCTACGAGCAGTACTTC
>TRBJ2-2|NA|TRBV27|NA
CATQDSPGNANTGELFF
TGTGCCACCCAGGACAGCCCTGGTAATGCGAACACCGGGGAGCTGTTTTTT
>TRBJ1-2|NA|TRBV9|NA
CASSVGQDTNYGYTF
TGTGCCAGCAGCGTAGGGCAGGACACTAACTATGGCTACACCTTC
>TRBJ1-2|NA|TRBV6-1|NA
CASSVRAEYGYTF
TGTGCCAGCAGTGTTAGGGCGGAATATGGCTACACCTTC
>TRBJ2-5|few|TRBV7-7|NA
CASSPVGSGETQYF
TGTGCTAGCAGCCCGGTCGGGTCGGGAGAGACCCAGTACTTC
>TRBJ2-3|NA|TRBV5-1|NA
CASSLVDRETQYF
TGCGCCAGCAGCTTGGTTGACCGAGAGACGCAGTATTTT
>TRBJ2-5|NA|TRBV19|NA
CASSISGPETQYF
TGTGCCAGTAGTATCTCGGGCCCAGAGACCCAGTACTTC